This record concerns one T cell receptor (beta chain) sequence. Its antigen is still unknown. The study drew the donors from its 120-subject validation cohort, separate from the roughly 670-subject first cohort. These data belong to a study of cytomegalovirus exposure and HLA in healthy donors. Overall study: The roughly 110 validation repertoires were produced on the same platform as the roughly 670 repertoires of the first cohort. This was reported in a later analysis. Study-level findings and limits: First-cohort TCR clusters tended to co-occur in the approximately 120 validation repertoires, a later analysis found.

The table came from immunoSEQ multiplex PCR; TCRdb's copy has only in-frame clones and leaves some out. The table has fewer than 200,000 clones, around nine tenths seen once. V lost 1 base and J lost 6, with 13 bases in between. Germline V gene data show CDR1 as SEHNR and CDR2 as FQNEAQ (reference sequence). This CDR3 is 14 amino acids long. Material for sequencing was PBMCs. The gene calls are TRBV7-9 and TRBJ2-7; D perhaps matches TRBD1 (5 bases). This sequence was found in a young man in good health and CMV-seropositive. CDR3 bases: TGTGCCAGCAGCTTAGGGCAGGGCATTGGCGAGCAGTACTTC. It specifies CASSLGQGIGEQYF.